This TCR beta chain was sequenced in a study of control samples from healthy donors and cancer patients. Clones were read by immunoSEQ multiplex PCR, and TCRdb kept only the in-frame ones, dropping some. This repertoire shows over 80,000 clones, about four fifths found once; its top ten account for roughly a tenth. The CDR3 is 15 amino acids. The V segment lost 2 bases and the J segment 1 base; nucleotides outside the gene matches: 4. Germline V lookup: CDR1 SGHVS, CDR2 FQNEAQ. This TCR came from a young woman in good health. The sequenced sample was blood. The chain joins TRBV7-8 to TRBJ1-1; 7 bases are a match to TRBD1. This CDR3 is CASSLSTGANTEAFF. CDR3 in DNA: TGTGCCAGCAGCTTAAGTACAGGGGCGAACACTGAAGCTTTCTTT.